The clone carrying this T cell receptor (beta chain) was observed a handful of times. Its matching antigen is unknown. These data come from a study of blood T cells in healthy people across ages. Study observations and caveats: A roughly linear age-dependent decrease characterized TCR beta diversity per million T cells. Greater diversity and more naive CD4+ cells were seen in long-lived donors than in aged donors.

Combining a sample-barcoded 5' primer with a J-beta primer mix, a second PCR ran for about 7 to 12 cycles. Using its own MiXCR run on the 5' RACE reads, TCRdb lists one record per CDR3 protein. Among about 680,000 distinct CDR3 sequences listed, around 48% were seen once. Sequencing was performed on blood. The clonotype originates from a woman aged 55-70 years in good health.

The CDR3 coding sequence is TGTGCCAGCAGCTTAGGAGCGGGAGCCCAAGAGACCCAGTACTTC. This sequence encodes CASSLGAGAQETQYF. V gene TRBV7-2 combines with J gene TRBJ2-5, with TRBD2 matching over 8 bases. V lost 1 base and J lost 1; bases outside the gene matches: 2. CDR3 length equals 15 residues. The germline V gene has CDR1 SGHTA and CDR2 FQGNSA.